This TCR beta chain was documented in a study of T cells in localized non-small cell lung cancer (TCRdb year 2020). Turning to the overall study: The study examined T cell repertoires in roughly 240 patients with early-stage NSCLC and compared tumors with uninvolved tumor-adjacent lungs. The cohort comprised around 240 treatment-naïve NSCLC patients with resected, localized lung tumors. NSCLC patients had a mean age of roughly 66 years, and approximately 140 were male and over 85 female.

At diagnosis, peripheral blood, uninvolved tumor-adjacent lung and tumor were collected and were preserved as a mix of fresh-frozen and FFPE material. For TCR repertoire profiling, the blood samples were analyzed as peripheral blood mononuclear cells. Study-level results and caveats: A median of around 57 of the top 100 tumor clones were detected in paired uninvolved adjacent lung, and around 30 of these tumor clones were also found among the top 100 clones of the paired uninvolved adjacent lung. Because the study design was exploratory, TCR variables were selected using unadjusted p-values without false-discovery rate correction. Uninvolved tumor-adjacent lung showed the highest T cell clonality, higher than tumor, which suggests more focused antigenic responses in the uninvolved tumor-adjacent lung. Higher blood T cell density associated with longer overall survival, while higher adjacent-lung clonality associated with shorter survival. Because multi-region tumor sequencing was not performed, intratumor heterogeneity could not be ruled out.

The immunoSEQ Assay was used to sequence TCR beta CDR3 regions from DNA. From the authors' description of their analysis: To compute T cell density, TCR beta template counts were normalized to usable DNA, which was estimated by amplifying housekeeping genes. Using the preseqR package, richness was estimated by extrapolating to 120,000 templates for tissue samples and 400,000 templates for PBMC samples. Clonality was defined as one minus Pielou's evenness. Tissue-enriched TCRs were identified by differential abundance testing using productive amino-acid clonotypes, minimum total count 5 and alpha 0.1. The Jaccard Index and the Morisita Overlap Index were used to measure how much the repertoires overlapped between compartments. GLIPH clustered TCR beta CDR3s with public tetramer-defined viral CDR3s; viral motifs required at least three viral sequences plus V-gene enrichment. This is the immuneACCESS table as TCRdb keeps it, with only in-frame sequences that have V and J called. A part of the clones is gone; compared with another copy, unresolved V genes explain less than half, and the rest is unexplained. V, J and clone size are those of that table, while D and trimming were read from the DNA. This sample comprises under 50,000 clones, around 81% of them detected only once. Roughly a sixth of the sample lies in the top ten.

As to this clone: Its antigen specificity is not known. Per-base quality was not reported, and no clone a single base away is much larger than it.

The CDR3 measures 13 amino acids from cysteine to phenylalanine. Only the CDR3 DNA stays, 39 bases, in frame from base 1. CDR1 is given as MNHNY and CDR2 as SVGAGI, both from the germline V gene (reference sequence). This TCR was sampled from a man aged 35 to 69 with stage III lung adenocarcinoma. The rearrangement joined TRBV6-6 to TRBJ2-1, and possibly TRBD1, on 6 matching bases. The sequencing here drew on peripheral blood mononuclear cells, taken before any cancer treatment. The CDR3 region reads CATTGIGPNEQFF. The base sequence is TGTGCGACTACAGGGATCGGGCCGAATGAGCAGTTCTTC.